This TCR beta chain was retrieved from a study of cytomegalovirus exposure and HLA in healthy donors. The PCR was carried out with 60 Vbeta primers and 13 Jbeta primers. Here immunoSEQ multiplex PCR was the method, and the copy in TCRdb shows in-frame clones only, minus some. In the table there are approximately 130,000 clones, 70% to 85% of which are singletons. Germline CDR1 MNHEY, CDR2 SVGAGI. This CDR3 spans 16 amino acids. The V gene lost 0 bases and the J gene lost 5 bases, with 17 bases spanning the gap. Regarding the study as a whole: Rarity held for most TCR sequences, but there were some public TCRs that occurred in many donors. Reports showed the classifier diagnosing cytomegalovirus status with high specificity and sensitivity.

The sample holds a few counts of this clone. The antigen is unknown. Sequenced sample: PBMCs. This receptor was identified in a woman in her sixties or seventies in good health and CMV-seropositive. The chain uses TRBV6-5 and TRBJ2-7; D gene ambiguous. The CDR3 here is CASSYSRRAFRNEQYF. CDR3 coding DNA: TGTGCCAGCAGTTACTCGAGACGCGCCTTCAGGAACGAGCAGTACTTC.